This paragraph covers one TCR beta chain sequence. No antigen is known for it. Not a single patient had been given any form of treatment at any point before undergoing thyroid surgery. The sample is drawn from a study of metastatic and nonmetastatic thyroid tumors. The overall study: Comparative analysis of repertoires was undertaken across blood and tumor or nodule tissue obtained from malignant and benign thyroid patients.

The authors' processing: A classifier for distant metastasis in papillary thyroid cancer was constructed using CDR3 differences observed across clinicopathological groups. TCRdb recomputed clones from the PCR reads via MiXCR. It is TCRdb's table, rather than the study itself, that gives the V and J calls and clone size. The table includes approximately 40,000 clones, about half detected once. Study-wide results and caveats: The study reportedly found significantly higher TCR beta diversity in malignant thyroid tumors than benign nodules, in blood and tumor.

The material sequenced was tumor tissue. The receptor was isolated from a male donor with papillary thyroid cancer or a benign thyroid nodule (not recorded which). Some clones in this sample may be carry-over from other donors' samples.

DNA of the CDR3: TGTGCCACCAGCGAACGGACGGAGAACACCGGGGAGCTGTTTTTT. As protein: CATSERTENTGELFF. This rearrangement joins TRBV15 to TRBJ2-2; D ambiguous. CDR3 length equals 15 residues. In germline, CDR1 is LNHNV, CDR2 YYDKDF (reference sequence). V lost 5 bases and J 1 base, leaving 11 bases between the germline ends.